The present T cell receptor (beta chain) was sequenced within a study of tumor and adjacent non-tumor tissue in lung cancer. About this clonotype itself: The junction does not match germline at one end; this may be a read error.

This sample's RNA came from whole unsorted tissue. The library came from three nested PCR rounds adapted from ARM-PCR protocols. Each CDR3 protein is one row after TCRdb ran MiXCR on the multiplex PCR reads. Of 65,000 to 95,000 distinct CDR3 sequences in the sample, approximately 79% were seen once. This clonotype was obtained from a woman aged 50 to 60 with non-small cell lung cancer. Sequencing was done on a sample of lung tumor tissue.

The chain's CDR3 is CSAKQGNTGAFF. Here the CDR3 DNA reads TGCAGTGCAAAACAAGGGAACACTGGAGCTTTCTTT. This chain joins TRBV20-1 and TRBJ1-1; D is undetermined. The CDR3 has 12 residues. CDR1 is DFQATT and CDR2 is SNEGSKA in the germline V gene (reference sequence).